This entry features one T cell receptor beta chain sequence. Its antigen is unidentified. The data are from a study of response to subunit inactivated influenza vaccine. Regarding the study as a whole: Only a handful of new T cells, the authors suggested, are recruited with each seasonal influenza vaccination.

The germline CDR1 and CDR2 sequences are MGHRA and YSYEKL. The CDR3 spans 20 residues. With 1 base clipped from V and 1 base from J, the junction kept 11 bases outside the gene matches. TCRdb independently ran MiXCR on the RT-PCR reads; one entry per CDR3 protein. Of roughly 630,000 distinct CDR3 sequences listed, 14% are singletons. This receptor was identified in a man aged 50 or older who received an inactivated influenza vaccine. The input for sequencing was PBMCs from blood, taken around two weeks before vaccination. The chain couples TRBV4-1 to TRBJ2-1, with TRBD1 matching over 12 bases. CDR3: CASSQGSRDRGLQSYNEQFF. The CDR3 bases are TGCGCCAGCAGCCAAGGTAGTCGGGACAGGGGGCTTCAGTCCTACAATGAGCAGTTCTTC.